The 18 T cell receptor beta chains presented below share a single source sample, sequenced in a study of T-cell memory formation after mild COVID-19. Using its own MiXCR run on the 5' RACE reads, TCRdb lists one record per CDR3 protein. In the table there are 540,000 or so distinct CDR3 sequences, over 20% of which are singletons. Sequencing input: PBMCs or a T cell subset sorted from them (not recorded which). The receptor source for this set is an adult woman who had mild COVID-19 (a few samples of this study predate the infection). Cell type and time point are not known.

The J gene is TRBJ2-1, the V gene TRBV7-2, with a weak D call TRBD1 (6 bases). The length of the CDR3 is 15 residues. V shed 0 bases and J shed 2 bases, with 8 bases lying between them. Germline assignment: CDR1 SGHTA and CDR2 FQGNSA. CDR3: CASSLARGPYNEQFF. CDR3 DNA sequence: TGTGCCAGCAGCTTAGCCAGGGGCCCCTACAATGAGCAGTTCTTC.

This clonotype turned up a few times. The chain is built from TRBV7-9 and TRBJ1-5; D uncertain. There are 13 residues in the CDR3. CDR1 and CDR2 (germline): SEHNR, FQNEAQ (reference sequence). The germline V and J ends were trimmed by 0 bases and 5 bases, with 5 bases remaining between them. This CDR3 is CASSLAIDQPQHF. In DNA, the CDR3 is TGTGCCAGCAGCTTAGCGATTGATCAGCCCCAGCATTTT.

This chain uses TRBV14 with TRBJ2-3, with D perhaps TRBD2 (5 bases). The length of the CDR3 is 13 residues. Trimming removed 0 bases at V and 6 bases at J, with 7 bases between. Per the germline V gene, CDR1 is SGHDN and CDR2 is FVKESK. CDR3 nucleotides: TGTGCCAGCAGCCAAGAGTGGGAGGATACGCAGTATTTT. Encoded protein: CASSQEWEDTQYF.

The chain joins TRBV12-3 or TRBV12-4 to TRBJ1-5; a possible D gene is TRBD1 (5 bases). Deletions cut 6 bases from V and 3 bases from J, with 18 bases between. The CDR3 is 16 residues long. CDR3 coding DNA: TGTGCCAGCAGCAGCCAATCAGGGATTTCCAATCAGCCCCAGCATTTT. Translated: CASSSQSGISNQPQHF.

A few counts support this clonotype. The V gene is TRBV7-9, the J gene TRBJ2-3; 7 nucleotides align to TRBD1. Trimming cost V 5 bases and J 4 bases; bases outside gene matches: 9. The length of the CDR3 is 15 residues. The germline CDR1 and CDR2 sequences are SEHNR and FQNEAQ (reference sequence). CDR3 residues: CASSPTTGSPDTQYF. The CDR3 region has the DNA TGTGCCAGCAGCCCTACGACAGGGTCCCCAGATACGCAGTATTTT.

This clonotype occurred a few times. The chain combines TRBV29-1 with TRBJ2-7, with D possibly matching TRBD2 (6 bases). V lost 2 bases, J lost 6 bases, and 11 bases lay in between. The CDR3 has 12 residues. Germline values: CDR1 SQVTM, CDR2 ANQGSEA. CDR3 DNA: TGCAGCGTTGAATTTGGGGGGTCCGAGCAGTACTTC. It codes for CSVEFGGSEQYF.

The DNA for the CDR3 is TGTGCCAGCAGCGGCGGACAGGGGGCAACTAATGAAAAACTGTTTTTT. Protein: CASSGGQGATNEKLFF. The chain carries TRBV6-4 and TRBJ1-4; 10 bases map to TRBD1. With 6 bases clipped from V and 0 bases from J, the junction kept 4 bases outside the gene matches. The V gene's germline CDR1 is MRHNA and CDR2 SNTAGT. The CDR3 is 16 residues long.

This clonotype was detected a few times. The chain has TRBV6-1 and TRBJ2-1; D is perhaps TRBD1 or TRBD2 (5 bases each). This CDR3 has 16 amino acids. V was pared by 6 bases and J by 0 bases, with 15 bases between. Germline V gene data show CDR1 as MNHNS and CDR2 as SASEGT. The CDR3 DNA sequence: TGTGCCAGCAGCGCTACTAGACAGATCTCCTACAATGAGCAGTTCTTC. As protein: CASSATRQISYNEQFF.

V and J are TRBV7-2 and TRBJ2-5, with D unclear. Trimming cost V 3 bases and J 2 bases, with 10 bases left between them. This CDR3 is built from 14 residues. CDR1 SGHTA and CDR2 FQGNSA come from the germline V gene. The CDR3 DNA sequence: TGTGCCAGCAGCTTTTCCCACGGGCAAGAGACCCAGTACTTC. This codes for CASSFSHGQETQYF.

This clonotype was recorded a few times. The rearrangement uses TRBV6-2 or TRBV6-3 and TRBJ2-1; 9 bases match TRBD2. The V and J ends lost 4 bases and 4 bases, in that order; junction bases with no gene match: 8. Germline V lookup: CDR1 MNHEY, CDR2 SVGEGT. The CDR3 consists of 16 residues. The CDR3 DNA reads as TGTGCCAGCAGTTTCCCCTTCCTAGCGGGGTACAATGAGCAGTTCTTC. Residues: CASSFPFLAGYNEQFF.

In the case of this clonotype: The junction shows a germline mismatch at one end, possibly a read error. The chain uses TRBV7-8 and TRBJ2-5; no clear D. CDR1 SGHVS and CDR2 FQNEAQ come from the germline V gene. The CDR3 sequence is 11 residues long. DNA for the CDR3: TGTGCCAGCAGCTTATATACTCATCAAACGTTC. Translated, it gives CASSLYTHQTF.

The table lists this clonotype with a few counts. V usage is TRBV30 and J usage is TRBJ2-3; D unresolved. Germline-derived CDR1 and CDR2 are GTSNPN and SVGIG (reference sequence). There are 18 residues in the CDR3. V was cut by 3 bases and J by 6 bases, with 28 bases left in between. CDR3 sequence (DNA): TGTGCCTGGAGCTATCAGGATTTATCTTTACGGCACCCCGATACGCAGTATTTT. This sequence encodes CAWSYQDLSLRHPDTQYF.

V and J are TRBV15 and TRBJ1-5; D call uncertain. The V end lost 1 base, the J end lost 7 bases, and 8 bases lay between the germline ends. The CDR3 is 13 residues long. CDR1 is LNHNV, CDR2 YYDKDF, per germline (reference sequence). The CDR3 DNA follows: TGTGCCACCAGCAGAGGTCTGGACCAGCCCCAGCATTTT. Its translation is CATSRGLDQPQHF.

In this sample, this clonotype turned up a few times. V and J are TRBV15 and TRBJ2-7; 12 bases match TRBD2. The ends lost 5 bases at V and 3 bases at J; junction bases unmatched: 5. The germline V gene encodes CDR1 LNHNV and CDR2 YYDKDF (reference sequence). The CDR3 length is 15 residues. The CDR3 coding sequence is TGTGCCACCAGCGGCAGACTAGCGGGAGTCTACGAGCAGTACTTC. Its protein product is CATSGRLAGVYEQYF.

CDR3 DNA: TGCAGTGCTAGAGATCAAGAGGGCCACGAGCAGTACTTC. It translates to CSARDQEGHEQYF. This chain connects TRBV20-1 to TRBJ2-7, with a possible D match to TRBD2 (5 bases). Trimming removed 0 bases at V and 5 bases at J, with 11 bases between. This CDR3 region has 13 residues. Germline-derived CDR1 and CDR2 are DFQATT and SNEGSKA (reference sequence).

This clonotype was observed a few times. The rearrangement links TRBV27 to TRBJ2-5; D gene ambiguous. Germline V CDR1 and CDR2: MNHEY, SMNVEV (reference sequence). V lost 6 bases to trimming and J lost 0 bases, with 14 bases between them. CDR3 length: 15 residues. CDR3 sequence reads: CASSPSGPNQETQYF. The DNA for the CDR3 is TGTGCCAGCAGCCCATCAGGTCCAAACCAAGAGACCCAGTACTTC.

This rearrangement joins TRBV5-1 to TRBJ2-1; possible D gene TRBD1, 5 bases. Deletions cut 0 bases from V and 0 bases from J, with 7 bases between. From germline, CDR1 is SGHRS and CDR2 YFSETQ. CDR3 length equals 15 residues. The CDR3 region is CASSLDRPSYNEQFF. The CDR3 nucleotides read TGCGCCAGCAGCTTGGACAGGCCCTCCTACAATGAGCAGTTCTTC.

This clonotype has a single count. The V gene is TRBV30, the J gene TRBJ2-1, with a tentative D call TRBD1 (5 bases). The CDR3 is 13 amino acids. Trimming shortened V by 2 bases and J by 2 bases, and 7 bases separated the two germline ends. Per germline, CDR1 GTSNPN and CDR2 SVGIG (reference sequence). The DNA for the CDR3 is TGTGCCTGGAGTAGGGGTGCCTACAATGAGCAGTTCTTC. Translated, it gives CAWSRGAYNEQFF.